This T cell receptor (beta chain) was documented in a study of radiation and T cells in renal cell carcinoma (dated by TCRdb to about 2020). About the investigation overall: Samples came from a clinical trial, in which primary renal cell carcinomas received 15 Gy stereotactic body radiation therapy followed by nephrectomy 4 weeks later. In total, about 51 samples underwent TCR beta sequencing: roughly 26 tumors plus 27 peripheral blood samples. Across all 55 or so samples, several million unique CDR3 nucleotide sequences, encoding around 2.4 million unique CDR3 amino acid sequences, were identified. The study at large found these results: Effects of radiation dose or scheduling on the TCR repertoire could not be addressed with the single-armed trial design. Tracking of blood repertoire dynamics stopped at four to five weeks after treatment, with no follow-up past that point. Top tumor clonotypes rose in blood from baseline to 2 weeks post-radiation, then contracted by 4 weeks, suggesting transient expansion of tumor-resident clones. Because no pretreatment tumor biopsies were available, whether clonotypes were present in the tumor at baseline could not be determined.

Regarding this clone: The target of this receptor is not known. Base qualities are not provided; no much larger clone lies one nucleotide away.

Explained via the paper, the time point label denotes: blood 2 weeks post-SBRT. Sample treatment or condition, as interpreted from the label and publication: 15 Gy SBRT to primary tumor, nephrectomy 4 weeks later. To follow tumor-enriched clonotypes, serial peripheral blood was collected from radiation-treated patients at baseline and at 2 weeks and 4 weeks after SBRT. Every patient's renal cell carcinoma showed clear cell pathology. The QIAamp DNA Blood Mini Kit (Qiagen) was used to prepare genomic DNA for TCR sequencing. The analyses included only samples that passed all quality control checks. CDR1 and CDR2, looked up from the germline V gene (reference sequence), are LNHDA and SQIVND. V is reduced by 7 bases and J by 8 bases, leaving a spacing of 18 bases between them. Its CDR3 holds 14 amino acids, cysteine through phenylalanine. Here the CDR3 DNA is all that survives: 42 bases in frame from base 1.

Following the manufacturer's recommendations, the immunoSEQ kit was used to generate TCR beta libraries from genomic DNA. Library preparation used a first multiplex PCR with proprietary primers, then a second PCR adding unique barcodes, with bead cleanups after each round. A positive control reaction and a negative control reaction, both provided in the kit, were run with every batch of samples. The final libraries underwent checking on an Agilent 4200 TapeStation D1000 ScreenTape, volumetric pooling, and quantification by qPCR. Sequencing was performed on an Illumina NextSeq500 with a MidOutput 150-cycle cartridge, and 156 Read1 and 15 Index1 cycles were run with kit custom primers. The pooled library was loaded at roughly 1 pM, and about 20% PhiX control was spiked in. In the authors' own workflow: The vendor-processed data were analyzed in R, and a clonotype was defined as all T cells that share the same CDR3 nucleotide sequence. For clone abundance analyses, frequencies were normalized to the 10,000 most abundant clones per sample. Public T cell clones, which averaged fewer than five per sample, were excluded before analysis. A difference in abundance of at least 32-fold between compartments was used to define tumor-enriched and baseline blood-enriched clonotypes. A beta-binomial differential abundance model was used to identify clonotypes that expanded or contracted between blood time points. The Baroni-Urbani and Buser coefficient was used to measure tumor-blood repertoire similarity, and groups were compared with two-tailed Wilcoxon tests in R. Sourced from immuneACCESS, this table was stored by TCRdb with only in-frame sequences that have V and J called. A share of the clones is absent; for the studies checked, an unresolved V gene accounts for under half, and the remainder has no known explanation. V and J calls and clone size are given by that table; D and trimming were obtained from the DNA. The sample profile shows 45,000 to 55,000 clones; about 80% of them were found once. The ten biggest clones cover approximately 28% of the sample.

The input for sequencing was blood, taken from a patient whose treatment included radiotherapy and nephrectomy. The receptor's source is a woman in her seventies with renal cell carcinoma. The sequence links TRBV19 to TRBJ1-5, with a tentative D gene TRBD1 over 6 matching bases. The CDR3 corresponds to CASNSQGGMEPQHF. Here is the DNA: TGTGCCAGTAACTCACAGGGCGGGATGGAGCCCCAGCATTTT.